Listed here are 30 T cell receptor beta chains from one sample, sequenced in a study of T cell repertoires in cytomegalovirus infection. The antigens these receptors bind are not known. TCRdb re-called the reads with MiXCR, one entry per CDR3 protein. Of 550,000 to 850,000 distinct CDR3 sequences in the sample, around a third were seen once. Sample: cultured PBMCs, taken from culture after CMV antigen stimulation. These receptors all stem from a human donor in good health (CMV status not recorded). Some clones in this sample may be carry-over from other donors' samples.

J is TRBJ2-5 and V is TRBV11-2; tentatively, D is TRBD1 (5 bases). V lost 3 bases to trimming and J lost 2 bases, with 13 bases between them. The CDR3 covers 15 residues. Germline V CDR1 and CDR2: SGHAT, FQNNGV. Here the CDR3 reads CASSFGRQWQETQYF. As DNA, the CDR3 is TGTGCCAGCAGCTTTGGTCGACAGTGGCAAGAGACCCAGTACTTC. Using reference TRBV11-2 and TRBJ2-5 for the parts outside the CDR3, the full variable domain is EAGVAQSPRYKIIEKRQSVAFWCNPISGHATLYWYQQILGQGPKLLIQFQNNGVVDDSQLPKDRFSAERLKGVDSTLKIQPAKLEDSAVYLCASSFGRQWQETQYFGPGTRLLVL.

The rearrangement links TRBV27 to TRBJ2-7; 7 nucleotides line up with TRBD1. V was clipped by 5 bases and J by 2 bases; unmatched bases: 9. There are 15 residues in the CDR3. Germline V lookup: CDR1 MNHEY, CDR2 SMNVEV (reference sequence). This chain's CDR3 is CASSRLTGNTYEQYF. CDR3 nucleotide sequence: TGTGCCAGCAGTAGACTGACAGGGAACACCTACGAGCAGTACTTC.

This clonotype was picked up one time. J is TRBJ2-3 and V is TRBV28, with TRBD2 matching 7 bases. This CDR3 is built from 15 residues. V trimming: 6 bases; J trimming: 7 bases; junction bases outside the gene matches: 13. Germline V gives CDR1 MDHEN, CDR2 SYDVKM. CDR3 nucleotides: TGTGCCAGCAGGCCAAACATGGGGGGACTAAATACGCAGTATTTT. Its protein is CASRPNMGGLNTQYF.

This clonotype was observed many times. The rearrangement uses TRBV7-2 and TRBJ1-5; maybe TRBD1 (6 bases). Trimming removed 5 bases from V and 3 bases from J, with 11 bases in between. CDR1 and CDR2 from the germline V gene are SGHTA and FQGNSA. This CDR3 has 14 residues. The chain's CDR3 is CASSPGGFNQPQHF. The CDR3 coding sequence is TGTGCCAGCAGCCCCGGGGGCTTCAATCAGCCCCAGCATTTT. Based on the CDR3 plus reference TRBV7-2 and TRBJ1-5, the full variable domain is GAGVSQSPSNKVTEKGKDVELRCDPISGHTALYWYRQSLGQGLEFLIYFQGNSAPDKSGLPSDRFSAERTGGSVSTLTIQRTQQEDSAVYLCASSPGGFNQPQHFGDGTRLSIL.

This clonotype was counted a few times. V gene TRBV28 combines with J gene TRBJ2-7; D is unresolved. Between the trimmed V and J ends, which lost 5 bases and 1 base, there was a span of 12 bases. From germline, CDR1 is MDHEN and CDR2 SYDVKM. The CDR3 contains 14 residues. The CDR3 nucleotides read TGTGCCAGCAGTGTTAAGCCTAAATCCTACGAGCAGTACTTC. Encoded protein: CASSVKPKSYEQYF.

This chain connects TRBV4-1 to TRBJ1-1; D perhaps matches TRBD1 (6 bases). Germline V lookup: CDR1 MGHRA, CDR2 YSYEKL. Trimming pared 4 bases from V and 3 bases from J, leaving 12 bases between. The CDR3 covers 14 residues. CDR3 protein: CASSPDRRYTEAFF. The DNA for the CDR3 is TGCGCCAGCAGCCCAGACAGGAGATACACTGAAGCTTTCTTT.

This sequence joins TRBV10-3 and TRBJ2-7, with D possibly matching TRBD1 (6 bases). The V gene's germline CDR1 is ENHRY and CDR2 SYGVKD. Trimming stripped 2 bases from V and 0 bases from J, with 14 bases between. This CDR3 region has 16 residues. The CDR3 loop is CAISENGQKSSYEQYF. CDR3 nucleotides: TGTGCCATCAGTGAGAATGGACAGAAGAGCTCCTACGAGCAGTACTTC.

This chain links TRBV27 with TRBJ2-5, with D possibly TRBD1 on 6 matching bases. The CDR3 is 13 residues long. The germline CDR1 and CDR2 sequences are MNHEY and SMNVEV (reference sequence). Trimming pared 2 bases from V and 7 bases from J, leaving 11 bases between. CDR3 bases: TGTGCCAGCAGTTTAAACAGGGACGGGACCCAGTACTTC. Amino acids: CASSLNRDGTQYF.

CDR3 in DNA: TGTGCCAGCAGCTTAGGTGGAGGGCAGAGCACCGGGGAGCTGTTTTTT. Translated: CASSLGGGQSTGELFF. The V gene is TRBV11-2, the J gene TRBJ2-2; possible D gene TRBD2, 6 bases. Germline values: CDR1 SGHAT, CDR2 FQNNGV. V was clipped by 1 base and J by 4 bases, with 13 bases between them. The CDR3 consists of 16 residues.

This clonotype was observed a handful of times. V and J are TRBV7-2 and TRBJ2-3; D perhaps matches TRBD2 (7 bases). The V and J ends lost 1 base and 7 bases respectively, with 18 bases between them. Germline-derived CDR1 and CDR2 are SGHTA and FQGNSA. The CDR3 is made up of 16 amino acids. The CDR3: CASSLGGGPPMNTQYF. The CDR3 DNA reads TGTGCCAGCAGCTTAGGGGGGGGGCCCCCTATGAATACGCAGTATTTT.

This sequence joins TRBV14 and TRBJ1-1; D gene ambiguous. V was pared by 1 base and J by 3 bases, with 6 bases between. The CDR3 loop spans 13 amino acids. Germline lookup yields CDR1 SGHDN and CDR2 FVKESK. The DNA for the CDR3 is TGTGCCAGCAGCCAAGGGTTGTACACTGAAGCTTTCTTT. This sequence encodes CASSQGLYTEAFF. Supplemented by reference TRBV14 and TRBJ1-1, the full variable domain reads EAGVTQFPSHSVIEKGQTVTLRCDPISGHDNLYWYRRVMGKEIKFLLHFVKESKQDESGMPNNRFLAERTGGTYSTLKVQPAELEDSGVYFCASSQGLYTEAFFGQGTRLTVV.

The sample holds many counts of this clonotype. The DNA of the CDR3 is TGTGCCAGCAGCTTAGGGCGGGAGGATGAGCAGTTCTTC. Its protein product is CASSLGREDEQFF. The rearrangement joins TRBV7-2 to TRBJ2-1, with TRBD2 identical over 8 bases. The CDR3 contains 13 residues. Germline trimming cut 1 base from V and 8 bases from J; bases unmatched to any gene: 1. Germline V gives CDR1 SGHTA, CDR2 FQGNSA.

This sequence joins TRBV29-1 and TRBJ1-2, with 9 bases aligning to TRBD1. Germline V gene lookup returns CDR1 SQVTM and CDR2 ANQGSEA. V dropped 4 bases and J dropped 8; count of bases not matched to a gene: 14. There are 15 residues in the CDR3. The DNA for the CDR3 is TGCAGCGTTGGGGCAACAGGGGGCGCCCCAGAAGGCTACACCTTC. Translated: CSVGATGGAPEGYTF.

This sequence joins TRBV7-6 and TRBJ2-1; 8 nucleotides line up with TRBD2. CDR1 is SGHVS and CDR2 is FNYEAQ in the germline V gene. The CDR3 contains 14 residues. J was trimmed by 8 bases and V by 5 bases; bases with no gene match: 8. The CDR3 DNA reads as TGTGCCAGCAGCCCCGTCCGCGGGGGGTATGAGCAGTTCTTC. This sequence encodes CASSPVRGGYEQFF.

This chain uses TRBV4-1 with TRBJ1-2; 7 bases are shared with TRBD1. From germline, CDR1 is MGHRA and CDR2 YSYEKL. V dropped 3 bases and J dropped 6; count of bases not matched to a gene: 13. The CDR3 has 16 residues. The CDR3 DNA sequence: TGCGCCAGCAGCCAGCTAGGGACAGACCATTCGAATGGCTACACCTTC. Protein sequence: CASSQLGTDHSNGYTF.

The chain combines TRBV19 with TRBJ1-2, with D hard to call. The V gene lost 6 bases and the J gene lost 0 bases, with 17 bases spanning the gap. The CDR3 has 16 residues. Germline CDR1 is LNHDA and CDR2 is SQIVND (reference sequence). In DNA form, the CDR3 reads TGTGCCAGTAGCTCCGGGCCGGCCACCGCTAACTATGGCTACACCTTC. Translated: CASSSGPATANYGYTF. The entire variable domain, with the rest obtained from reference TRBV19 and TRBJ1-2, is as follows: DGGITQSPKYLFRKEGQNVTLSCEQNLNHDAMYWYRQDPGQGLRLIYYSQIVNDFQKGDIAEGYSVSREKKESFPLTVTSAQKNPTAFYLCASSSGPATANYGYTFGSGTRLTVV.

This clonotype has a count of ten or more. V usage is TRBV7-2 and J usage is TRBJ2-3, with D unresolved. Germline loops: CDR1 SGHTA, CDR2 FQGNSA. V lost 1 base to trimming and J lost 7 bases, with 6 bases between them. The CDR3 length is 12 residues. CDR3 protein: CASSLEGNTQYF. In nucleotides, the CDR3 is TGTGCCAGCAGCTTAGAAGGGAATACGCAGTATTTT.

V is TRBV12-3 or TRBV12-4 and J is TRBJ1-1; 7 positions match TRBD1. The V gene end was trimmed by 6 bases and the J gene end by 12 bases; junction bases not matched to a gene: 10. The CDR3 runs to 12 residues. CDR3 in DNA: TGTGCCAGCAGCCAGGGACAGAGTCGAACTTTCTTT. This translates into CASSQGQSRTFF.

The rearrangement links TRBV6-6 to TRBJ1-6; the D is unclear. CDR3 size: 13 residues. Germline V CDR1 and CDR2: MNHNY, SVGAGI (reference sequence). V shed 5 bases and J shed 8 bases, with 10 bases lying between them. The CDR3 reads CASSRGRYSPLHF. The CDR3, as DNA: TGTGCCAGCAGTCGAGGCCGATATTCACCCCTCCACTTT.

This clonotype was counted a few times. CDR3 in DNA: TGTGCCAGCTCACCACAGACAAACAGGGCCCAGGGAGCTTTCTTT. It yields the protein CASSPQTNRAQGAFF. The chain carries TRBV18 and TRBJ1-1; D possibly corresponds to TRBD1 (6 bases). Looked up from germline, CDR1 is KGHSH and CDR2 is LQKENI. The germline V and J ends were trimmed by 1 base and 10 bases, with 19 bases remaining between them. The CDR3 sequence is 15 residues long.

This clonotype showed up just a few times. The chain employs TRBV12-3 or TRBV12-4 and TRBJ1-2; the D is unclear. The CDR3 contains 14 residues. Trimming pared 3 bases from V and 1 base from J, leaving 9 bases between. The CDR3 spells CASSLRLGNYGYTF. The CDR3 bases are TGTGCCAGCAGTTTGAGGTTAGGTAACTATGGCTACACCTTC.

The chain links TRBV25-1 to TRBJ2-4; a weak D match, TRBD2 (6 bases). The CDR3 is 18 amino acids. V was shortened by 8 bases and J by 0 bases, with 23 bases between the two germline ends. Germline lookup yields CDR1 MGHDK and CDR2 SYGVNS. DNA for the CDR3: TGTGCCAGCCGCGACCTCCCTTCGGGACTTCTAGCCAAAAACATTCAGTACTTC. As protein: CASRDLPSGLLAKNIQYF.

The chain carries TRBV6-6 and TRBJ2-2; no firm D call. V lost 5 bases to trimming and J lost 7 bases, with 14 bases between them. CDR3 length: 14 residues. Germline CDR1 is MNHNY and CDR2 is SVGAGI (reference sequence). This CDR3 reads CASSQSLVDGELFF. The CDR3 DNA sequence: TGTGCCAGCAGTCAATCTTTAGTGGACGGGGAGCTGTTTTTT.

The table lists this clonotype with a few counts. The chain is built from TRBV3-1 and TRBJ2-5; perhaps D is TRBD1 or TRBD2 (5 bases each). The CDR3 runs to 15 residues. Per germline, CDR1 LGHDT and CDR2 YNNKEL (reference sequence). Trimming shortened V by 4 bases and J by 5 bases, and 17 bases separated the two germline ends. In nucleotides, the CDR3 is TGTGCCAGCAGCCCCCGATCCGGGACGTTCGAGACCCAGTACTTC. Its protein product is CASSPRSGTFETQYF.

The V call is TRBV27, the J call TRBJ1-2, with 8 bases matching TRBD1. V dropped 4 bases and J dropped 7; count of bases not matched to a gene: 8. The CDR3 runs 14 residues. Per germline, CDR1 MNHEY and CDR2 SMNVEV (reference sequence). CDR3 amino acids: CASSSDREGRGYTF. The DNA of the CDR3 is TGTGCCAGCAGTTCGGACAGGGAAGGACGTGGCTACACCTTC.

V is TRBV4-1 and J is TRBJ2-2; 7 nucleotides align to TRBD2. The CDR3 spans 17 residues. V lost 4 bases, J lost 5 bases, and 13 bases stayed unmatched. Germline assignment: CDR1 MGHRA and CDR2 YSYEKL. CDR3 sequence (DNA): TGCGCCAGCAGCCGGTCCCTCGCGGGAGTGGGGACCGGGGAGCTGTTTTTT. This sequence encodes CASSRSLAGVGTGELFF.

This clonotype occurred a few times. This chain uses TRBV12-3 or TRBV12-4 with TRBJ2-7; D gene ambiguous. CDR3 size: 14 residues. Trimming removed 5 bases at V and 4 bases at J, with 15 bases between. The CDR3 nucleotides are TGTGCCAGCAGTGAAACCGGGCCGGATTACGAGCAGTACTTC. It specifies CASSETGPDYEQYF.

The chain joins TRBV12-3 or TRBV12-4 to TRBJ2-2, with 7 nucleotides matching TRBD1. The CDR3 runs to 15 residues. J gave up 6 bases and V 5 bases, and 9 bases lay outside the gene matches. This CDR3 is CASSTSGQVPGELFF. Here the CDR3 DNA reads TGTGCCAGCAGTACCTCTGGACAGGTCCCCGGGGAGCTGTTTTTT.

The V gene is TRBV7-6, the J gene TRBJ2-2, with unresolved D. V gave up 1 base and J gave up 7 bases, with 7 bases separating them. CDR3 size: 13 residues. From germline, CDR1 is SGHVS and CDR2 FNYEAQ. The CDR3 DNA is TGTGCCAGCAGCTTAGTCCGGGTCGGGGAGCTGTTTTTT. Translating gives CASSLVRVGELFF.

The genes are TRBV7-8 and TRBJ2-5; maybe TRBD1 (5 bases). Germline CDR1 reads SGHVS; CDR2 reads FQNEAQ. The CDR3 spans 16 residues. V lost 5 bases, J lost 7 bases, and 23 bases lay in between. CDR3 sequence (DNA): TGTGCCAGCAGCAAAACCCGGACAAGGCCTGCTGGGACCCAGTACTTC. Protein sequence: CASSKTRTRPAGTQYF. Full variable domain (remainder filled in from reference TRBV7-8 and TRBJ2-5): GAGVSQSPRYKVAKRGQDVALRCDPISGHVSLFWYQQALGQGPEFLTYFQNEAQLDKSGLPSDRFFAERPEGSVSTLKIQRTQQEDSAVYLCASSKTRTRPAGTQYFGPGTRLLVL.